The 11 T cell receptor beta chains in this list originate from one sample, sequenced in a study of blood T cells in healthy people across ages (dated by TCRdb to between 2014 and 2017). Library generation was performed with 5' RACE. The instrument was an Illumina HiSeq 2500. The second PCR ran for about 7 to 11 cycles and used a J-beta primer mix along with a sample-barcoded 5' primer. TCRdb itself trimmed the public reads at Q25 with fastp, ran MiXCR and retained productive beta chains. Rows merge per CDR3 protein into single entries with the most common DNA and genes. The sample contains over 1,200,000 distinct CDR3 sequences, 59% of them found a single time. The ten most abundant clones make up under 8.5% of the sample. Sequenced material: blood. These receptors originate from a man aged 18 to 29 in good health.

The CDR3 DNA reads as TGTGCTAGTGGTTTGGTACGGGAGCCCGACCCTAACTATGGCTACACCTTC. This translates into CASGLVREPDPNYGYTF. The J gene is TRBJ1-2, the V gene TRBV12-5; no clear D. Germline CDR1 LGHNT, CDR2 FRNRAP. The CDR3 spans 17 residues. The V gene lost 0 bases and the J gene lost 0 bases, with 14 bases spanning the gap. Full variable domain (outside the CDR3, taken from reference TRBV12-5 and TRBJ1-2): DARVTQTPRHKVTEMGQEVTMRCQPILGHNTVFWYRQTMMQGLELLAYFRNRAPLDDSGMPKDRFSAEMPDATLATLKIQPSEPRDSAVYFCASGLVREPDPNYGYTFGSGTRLTVV.

CDR3 DNA: TGTGCCAGCACCTCAAGCAATCAGCCCCAGCATTTT. This gives the protein CASTSSNQPQHF. The chain is built from TRBV2 and TRBJ1-5; D uncertain. Deletions cut 7 bases from V and 1 base from J, with 5 bases between. CDR1 and CDR2 from the germline V gene are SNHLY and FYNNEI. The CDR3 is 12 residues long.

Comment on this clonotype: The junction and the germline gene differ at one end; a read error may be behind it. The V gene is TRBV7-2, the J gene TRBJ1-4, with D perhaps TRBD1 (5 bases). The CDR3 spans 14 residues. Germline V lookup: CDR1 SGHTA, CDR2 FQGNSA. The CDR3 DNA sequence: TGTGCCAGCAGCTTAGCCGGGGACGGCGAAAGACTGTTTTTT. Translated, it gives CASSLAGDGERLFF.

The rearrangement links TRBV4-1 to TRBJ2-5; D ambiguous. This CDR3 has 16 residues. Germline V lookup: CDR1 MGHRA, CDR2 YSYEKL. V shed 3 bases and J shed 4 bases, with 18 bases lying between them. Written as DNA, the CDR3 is TGCGCCAGCAGCCACCCCCCTGAGAATACGAGAGAGACCCAGTACTTC. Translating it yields CASSHPPENTRETQYF.

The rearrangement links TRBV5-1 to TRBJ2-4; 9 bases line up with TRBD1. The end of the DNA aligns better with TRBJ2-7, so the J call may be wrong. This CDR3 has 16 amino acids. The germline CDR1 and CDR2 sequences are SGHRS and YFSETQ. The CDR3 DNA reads TGCGCCAGCAGCTTGGGATCGGGACAGGGTTTCCACGAGCAGTACTTC. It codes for CASSLGSGQGFHEQYF.

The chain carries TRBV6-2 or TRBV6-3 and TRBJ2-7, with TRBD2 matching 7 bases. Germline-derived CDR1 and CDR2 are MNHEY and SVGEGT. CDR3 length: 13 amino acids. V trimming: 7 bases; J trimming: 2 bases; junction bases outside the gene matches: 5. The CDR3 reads CASKLGGPYEQYF. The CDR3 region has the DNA TGTGCCAGCAAATTGGGAGGGCCCTACGAGCAGTACTTC.

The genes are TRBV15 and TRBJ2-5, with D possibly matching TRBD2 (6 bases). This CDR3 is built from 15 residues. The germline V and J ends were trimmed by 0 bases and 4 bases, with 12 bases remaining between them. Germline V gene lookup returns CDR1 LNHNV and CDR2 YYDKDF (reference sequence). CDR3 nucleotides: TGTGCCACCAGCAGAGATTACGCGGGGATAGAGACCCAGTACTTC. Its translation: CATSRDYAGIETQYF.

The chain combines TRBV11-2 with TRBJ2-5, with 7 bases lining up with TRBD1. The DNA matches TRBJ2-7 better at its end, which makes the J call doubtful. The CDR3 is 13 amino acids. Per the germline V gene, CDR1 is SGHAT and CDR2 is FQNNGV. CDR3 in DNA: TGTGCCAGCCAAAGACAGGGCCTCTCCGAGCAGTACTTC. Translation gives CASQRQGLSEQYF.

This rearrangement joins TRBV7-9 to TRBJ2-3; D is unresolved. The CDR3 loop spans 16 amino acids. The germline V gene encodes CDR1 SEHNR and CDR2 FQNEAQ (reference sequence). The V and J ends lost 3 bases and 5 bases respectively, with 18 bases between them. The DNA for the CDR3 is TGTGCCAGCAGCTTTACTCGGCTTAGAAGAAAAGATACGCAGTATTTT. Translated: CASSFTRLRRKDTQYF.

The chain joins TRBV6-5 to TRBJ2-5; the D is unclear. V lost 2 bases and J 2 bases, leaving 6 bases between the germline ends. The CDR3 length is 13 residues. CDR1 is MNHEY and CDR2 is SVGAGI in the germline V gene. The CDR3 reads CASSYRAQETQYF. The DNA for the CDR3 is TGTGCCAGCAGTTACCGGGCGCAAGAGACCCAGTACTTC.

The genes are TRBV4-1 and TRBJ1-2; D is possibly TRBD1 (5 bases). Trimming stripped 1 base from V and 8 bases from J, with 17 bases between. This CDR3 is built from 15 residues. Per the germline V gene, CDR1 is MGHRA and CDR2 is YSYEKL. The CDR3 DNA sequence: TGCGCCAGCAGCCAAGTGGAGGGTAACGAGGGGGGCTACACCTTC. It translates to CASSQVEGNEGGYTF.